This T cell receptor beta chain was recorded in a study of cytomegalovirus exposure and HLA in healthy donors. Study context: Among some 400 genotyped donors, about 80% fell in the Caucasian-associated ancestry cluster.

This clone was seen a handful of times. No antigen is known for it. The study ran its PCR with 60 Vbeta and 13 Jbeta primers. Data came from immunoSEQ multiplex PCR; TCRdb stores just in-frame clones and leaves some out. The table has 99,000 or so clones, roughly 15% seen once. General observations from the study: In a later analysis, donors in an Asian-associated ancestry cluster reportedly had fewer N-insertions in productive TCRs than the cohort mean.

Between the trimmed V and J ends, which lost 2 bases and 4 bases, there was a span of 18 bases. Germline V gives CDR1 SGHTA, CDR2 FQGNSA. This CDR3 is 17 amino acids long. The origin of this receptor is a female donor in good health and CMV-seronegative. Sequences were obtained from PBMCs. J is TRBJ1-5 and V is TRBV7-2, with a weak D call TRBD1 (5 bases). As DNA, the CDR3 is TGTGCCAGCAGCTTAAAGATCGGGGGTAGGGAAAATCAGCCCCAGCATTTT. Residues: CASSLKIGGRENQPQHF.